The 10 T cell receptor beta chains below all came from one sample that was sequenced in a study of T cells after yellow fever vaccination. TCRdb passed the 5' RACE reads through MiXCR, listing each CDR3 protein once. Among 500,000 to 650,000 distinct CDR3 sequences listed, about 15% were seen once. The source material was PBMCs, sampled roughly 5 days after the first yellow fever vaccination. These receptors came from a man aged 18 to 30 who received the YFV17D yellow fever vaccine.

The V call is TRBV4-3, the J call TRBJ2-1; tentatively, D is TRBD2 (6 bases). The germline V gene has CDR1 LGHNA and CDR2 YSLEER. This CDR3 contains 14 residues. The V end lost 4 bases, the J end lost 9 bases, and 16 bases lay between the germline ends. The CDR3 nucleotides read TGCGCCAGCAGCCGGAGTTACGGGGGTGGTGAGCAGTTCTTC. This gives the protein CASSRSYGGGEQFF.

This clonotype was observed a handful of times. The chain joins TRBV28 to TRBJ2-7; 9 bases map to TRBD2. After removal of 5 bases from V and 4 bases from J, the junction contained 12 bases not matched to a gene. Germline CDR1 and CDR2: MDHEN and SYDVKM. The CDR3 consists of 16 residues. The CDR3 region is CASSPHSGGLPYEQYV. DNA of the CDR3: TGTGCCAGCAGTCCCCATAGCGGGGGCCTTCCTTACGAGCAGTACGTC.

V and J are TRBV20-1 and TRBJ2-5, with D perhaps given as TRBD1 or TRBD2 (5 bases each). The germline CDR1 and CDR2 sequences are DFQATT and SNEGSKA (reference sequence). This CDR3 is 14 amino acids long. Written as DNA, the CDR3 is TGCAGCTTGCCCGTACCCGGGACGGGAGAGACCCAGTACTTC. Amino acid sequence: CSLPVPGTGETQYF.

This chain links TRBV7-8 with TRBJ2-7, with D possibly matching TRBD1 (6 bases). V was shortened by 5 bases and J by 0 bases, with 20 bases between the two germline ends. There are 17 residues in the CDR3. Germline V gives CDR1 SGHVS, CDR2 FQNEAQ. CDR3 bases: TGTGCCAGCAGCCAAACCGCGTGGCAGGGGATCTCCTACGAGCAGTACGTC. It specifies CASSQTAWQGISYEQYV.

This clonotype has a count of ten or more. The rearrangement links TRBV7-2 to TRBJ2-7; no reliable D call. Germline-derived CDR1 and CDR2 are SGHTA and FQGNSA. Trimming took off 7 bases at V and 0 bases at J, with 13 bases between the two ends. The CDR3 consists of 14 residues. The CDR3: CASTPPGSSYEQYF. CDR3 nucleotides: TGTGCCAGCACCCCCCCAGGCAGCTCCTACGAGCAGTACTTC.

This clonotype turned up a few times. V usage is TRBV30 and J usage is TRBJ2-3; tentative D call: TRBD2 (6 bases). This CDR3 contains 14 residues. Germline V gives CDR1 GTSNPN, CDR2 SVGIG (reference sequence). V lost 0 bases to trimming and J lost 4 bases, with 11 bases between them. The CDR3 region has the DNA TGTGCCTGGAGTGTATTAGCGGTCCCAGATACGCAGTATTTT. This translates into CAWSVLAVPDTQYF.

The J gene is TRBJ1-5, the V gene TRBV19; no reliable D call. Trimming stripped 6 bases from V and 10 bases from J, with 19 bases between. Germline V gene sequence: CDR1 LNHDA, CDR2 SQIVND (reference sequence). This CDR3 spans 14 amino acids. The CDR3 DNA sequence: TGTGCCAGTAGCGAGGGATACAGAGAAGATCCCCAGCATTTT. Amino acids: CASSEGYREDPQHF.

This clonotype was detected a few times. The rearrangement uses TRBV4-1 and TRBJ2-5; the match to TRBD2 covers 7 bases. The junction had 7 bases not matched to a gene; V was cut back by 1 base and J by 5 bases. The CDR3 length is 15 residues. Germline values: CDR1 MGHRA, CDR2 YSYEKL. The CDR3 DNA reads TGCGCCAGCAGCCAAGGAGTTATGGGAGGGGAGACCCAGTACTTC. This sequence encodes CASSQGVMGGETQYF.

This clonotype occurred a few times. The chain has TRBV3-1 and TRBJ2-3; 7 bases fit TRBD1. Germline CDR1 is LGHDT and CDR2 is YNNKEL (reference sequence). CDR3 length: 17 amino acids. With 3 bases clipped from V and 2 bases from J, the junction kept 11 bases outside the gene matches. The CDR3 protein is CASSQAGTVVLTDTQYF. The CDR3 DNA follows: TGTGCCAGCAGCCAGGCCGGGACAGTGGTTCTCACAGATACGCAGTATTTT.

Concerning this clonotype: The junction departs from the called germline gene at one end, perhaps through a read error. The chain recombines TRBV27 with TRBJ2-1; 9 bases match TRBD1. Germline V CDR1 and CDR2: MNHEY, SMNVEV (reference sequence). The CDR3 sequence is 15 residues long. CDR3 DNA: TGTGCCAGCAGCTTTGTGGGACAGGGTAGGAATGAGCAGCTCTTC. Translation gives CASSFVGQGRNEQLF.